These 32 T cell receptor beta chains originate from one sample sequenced in a study of monozygotic twins with inflammatory bowel disease. Using the 5' RACE reads, TCRdb records one entry per CDR3 protein without DNA. There are roughly 160,000 distinct CDR3 sequences in the sample, with 2.4% held by the top ten. Sequencing used blood. The receptors come from a human donor with ulcerative colitis or Crohn's disease, or a healthy co-twin of an affected twin (not recorded which).

This sequence joins TRBV24-1 and TRBJ2-1; absent DNA, TCRdb's TRBD2 call cannot be checked. Germline CDR1 and CDR2: KGHDR and SFDVKD. This CDR3 comprises 16 residues. The CDR3: CATSDTGLAGYNEQFF.

The chain couples TRBV7-2 to TRBJ1-2. The CDR3 has 14 residues. Germline CDR1 and CDR2: SGHTA and FQGNSA. The chain's CDR3 is CASSSRNQRGGYTF.

The chain couples TRBV5-1 to TRBJ2-5; TCRdb's D call, TRBD2, is unchecked because there is no DNA. Germline loops: CDR1 SGHRS, CDR2 YFSETQ. This CDR3 comprises 14 residues. CDR3 loop: CASSPGLALETQYF. The whole variable domain, remainder taken from reference TRBV5-1 and TRBJ2-5, is KAGVTQTPRYLIKTRGQQVTLSCSPISGHRSVSWYQQTPGQGLQFLFEYFSETQRNKGNFPGRFSGRQFSNSRSEMNVSTLELGDSALYLCASSPGLALETQYFGPGTRLLVL.

The genes are TRBV3-1 and TRBJ2-5; TCRdb picks TRBD1, but there is no DNA to check that call. This CDR3 spans 14 amino acids. Germline CDR1 is LGHDT and CDR2 is YNNKEL (reference sequence). This chain's CDR3 is CASSQEGGGGTQYF.

The chain links TRBV7-8 to TRBJ1-2; TCRdb lists TRBD1, though no DNA is available to test this call. CDR1 SGHVS and CDR2 FQNEAQ come from the germline V gene. The CDR3 sequence is 12 residues long. CDR3 residues: CASSAPNYGYTF.

The chain employs TRBV19 and TRBJ1-2; TCRdb calls TRBD1, which cannot be checked without DNA. The CDR3 runs to 17 residues. CDR1 is LNHDA and CDR2 is SQIVND in the germline V gene (reference sequence). This chain's CDR3 is CASSIPRGTGANYGYTF.

This chain links TRBV7-9 with TRBJ2-7; no DNA is available, so the TRBD2 call from TCRdb remains unchecked. The CDR3 loop spans 15 amino acids. Germline assignment: CDR1 SEHNR and CDR2 FQNEAQ (reference sequence). The CDR3 here is CASSLGTSGGRLDYF.

The CDR3 sequence is CASSLVLQETQYF. The chain is built from TRBV5-1 and TRBJ2-5. This CDR3 spans 13 amino acids. Germline CDR1 is SGHRS and CDR2 is YFSETQ.

This chain's CDR3 is CASSLVGGAPDTQYF. This rearrangement joins TRBV27 to TRBJ2-3; TCRdb's D gene call, TRBD1, goes unchecked for lack of DNA. The CDR3 totals 15 residues. Looked up from germline, CDR1 is MNHEY and CDR2 is SMNVEV (reference sequence).

V and J are TRBV19 and TRBJ2-1. The CDR3 consists of 13 residues. CDR1 is LNHDA and CDR2 is SQIVND in the germline V gene (reference sequence). The CDR3 sequence: CASSILPGNEQFF. Looking up the rest from reference TRBV19 and TRBJ2-1 gives the full variable domain: DGGITQSPKYLFRKEGQNVTLSCEQNLNHDAMYWYRQDPGQGLRLIYYSQIVNDFQKGDIAEGYSVSREKKESFPLTVTSAQKNPTAFYLCASSILPGNEQFFGPGTRLTVL.

This chain uses TRBV7-7 with TRBJ2-2; there is no DNA to check the TCRdb D call of TRBD1. Germline-derived CDR1 and CDR2 are SSHAT and FNYEAQ (reference sequence). The CDR3 spans 17 residues. The CDR3 sequence: CASSLDPRTGITGELFF.

The rearrangement joins TRBV5-4 to TRBJ1-2. The CDR3 sequence is 16 residues long. The germline V gene encodes CDR1 SGHNT and CDR2 YYREEE (reference sequence). CDR3 amino acids: CASSLDRSGNNYGYTF.

The genes are TRBV7-8 and TRBJ1-2; TCRdb indicates TRBD1, and absent DNA this call remains unverified. Germline-derived CDR1 and CDR2 are SGHVS and FQNEAQ. The CDR3 extends over 14 amino acids. CDR3 sequence: CASSLGTGYYGYTF.

The rearrangement uses TRBV28 and TRBJ1-6; the D call from TCRdb, TRBD1, cannot be confirmed without DNA. CDR1 MDHEN and CDR2 SYDVKM come from the germline V gene. This CDR3 contains 18 residues. CDR3 protein: CASSPLLPDTQGGSPLHF.

The chain combines TRBV24-1 with TRBJ2-4; absent DNA, TCRdb's TRBD1 call cannot be checked. CDR3 length: 15 amino acids. CDR1 and CDR2 (germline): KGHDR, SFDVKD. This chain's CDR3 is CATSEGQISRNIQYF.

The chain links TRBV25-1 to TRBJ1-4; lacking DNA, the TRBD1 call made by TCRdb goes unchecked. Per germline, CDR1 MGHDK and CDR2 SYGVNS. The CDR3 spans 17 residues. The CDR3 sequence is CASSDRGDGIANEKLFF.

The chain uses TRBV19 and TRBJ2-1; without DNA, the TCRdb call of TRBD2 cannot be checked. The CDR3 covers 15 residues. Germline CDR1 reads LNHDA; CDR2 reads SQIVND (reference sequence). The CDR3 sequence is CASGTGLSSYNEQFF.

This sequence joins TRBV7-9 and TRBJ2-1; checking the TCRdb D call of TRBD2 is not possible without DNA. Germline V gene sequence: CDR1 SEHNR, CDR2 FQNEAQ (reference sequence). The CDR3 runs to 16 residues. CDR3 sequence: CASSLVGLAGAIEQFF.

CDR3 region: CASSPARGRNEQFF. The chain employs TRBV7-3 and TRBJ2-1; TCRdb's D gene call, TRBD1, goes unchecked for lack of DNA. CDR1 and CDR2 from the germline V gene are SGHTA and FQGTGA. The CDR3 has 14 residues.

V usage is TRBV5-5 and J usage is TRBJ2-7; TCRdb names TRBD1, which stays unverified in the absence of DNA. The CDR3 runs 13 residues. Looked up from germline, CDR1 is SGHKS and CDR2 is YYEKEE (reference sequence). The CDR3 region is CASSLRGPYEQYF. Drawing the rest from reference TRBV5-5 and TRBJ2-7, the complete variable domain is DAGVTQSPTHLIKTRGQQVTLRCSPISGHKSVSWYQQVLGQGPQFIFQYYEKEERGRGNFPDRFSARQFPNYSSELNVNALLLGDSALYLCASSLRGPYEQYFGPGTRLTVT.

This chain joins TRBV7-2 and TRBJ2-7; TCRdb returns TRBD1, unconfirmable since there is no DNA. The germline CDR1 and CDR2 sequences are SGHTA and FQGNSA. The CDR3 has 17 residues. This chain's CDR3 is CASSLPTGTGGINEQYF.

V and J are TRBV12-3 or TRBV12-4 and TRBJ1-1; TCRdb designates TRBD1, a call that cannot be tested without DNA. This CDR3 region has 14 residues. CDR3 protein: CASSGDRLNTEAFF.

CDR3 loop: CASRAGTGAYEQYF. The chain carries TRBV5-1 and TRBJ2-7; the D gene TCRdb calls, TRBD1, cannot be checked with no DNA. Germline CDR1 reads SGHRS; CDR2 reads YFSETQ. This CDR3 has 14 amino acids.

The V call is TRBV11-1, the J call TRBJ1-1; TCRdb proposes TRBD1, but this gene call is untestable without DNA. The germline V gene has CDR1 SGHAT and CDR2 FQDESV (reference sequence). CDR3 length: 14 amino acids. CDR3 residues: CASSPNRGNTEAFF.

The rearrangement joins TRBV11-2 to TRBJ2-7; the TCRdb D gene call, TRBD2, has no DNA to confirm it. This CDR3 has 19 residues. The germline CDR1 and CDR2 sequences are SGHAT and FQNNGV. The CDR3 reads CASSSDPGLAGWWPYEQYF.

CDR3 sequence: CASRPSANTGELFF. The rearrangement uses TRBV21-1 and TRBJ2-2. TRBV21-1 is flagged as a pseudogene. This CDR3 is 14 amino acids long.

The chain combines TRBV15 with TRBJ2-7; TCRdb's D gene call, TRBD2, goes unchecked for lack of DNA. Germline CDR1 reads LNHNV; CDR2 reads YYDKDF (reference sequence). This CDR3 contains 13 residues. Here the CDR3 reads CATKVAGQYEQYF.

V usage is TRBV7-9 and J usage is TRBJ2-1; as DNA is missing, the TRBD1 call by TCRdb cannot be tested. The germline gives CDR1 SEHNR, CDR2 FQNEAQ (reference sequence). The CDR3 consists of 13 residues. The CDR3 loop reads CASTPRAGDEQFF.

V gene TRBV20-1 combines with J gene TRBJ2-6; TCRdb calls TRBD1, which cannot be checked without DNA. From germline, CDR1 is DFQATT and CDR2 SNEGSKA (reference sequence). This CDR3 contains 14 residues. The chain's CDR3 is CSAPGSSGANVLTF.

The CDR3 sequence is CASSLGETGIHQPQHF. V gene TRBV7-9 combines with J gene TRBJ1-5; TCRdb's D gene call, TRBD1, goes unchecked for lack of DNA. There are 16 residues in the CDR3. Germline V lookup: CDR1 SEHNR, CDR2 FQNEAQ (reference sequence).

The J gene is TRBJ1-1, the V gene TRBV11-2; the TRBD1 assignment by TCRdb is unverifiable without DNA. Germline assignment: CDR1 SGHAT and CDR2 FQNNGV. CDR3 length: 14 residues. The CDR3 region is CASTLTVMNTEAFF.

V gene TRBV5-1 combines with J gene TRBJ2-7; TCRdb's D call, TRBD2, is unchecked because there is no DNA. The CDR3 extends over 15 amino acids. The germline CDR1 and CDR2 sequences are SGHRS and YFSETQ. This CDR3 reads CASSLGGTSWREQYF.